This is a list of T cell receptor beta chains from one sample in a study of cytomegalovirus exposure and HLA in healthy donors. Measured with immunoSEQ multiplex PCR; TCRdb has only the in-frame clones, and not every one. There are about 150,000 clones in the sample; roughly four fifths occur only once, and over 1.1% lies in the top ten. Sequences were obtained from PBMCs. Every receptor here comes from a man in his late teens or twenties in good health and CMV-seronegative. The CDR3 runs from the conserved cysteine through the conserved F or W. A D gene is named only where the DNA matches it firmly. Size values are once, few and many counts, or a class for expanded clones, and some rows have none.

TRBD1	TRBV23-1	TRBJ2-1	NA	TGCGCCAGCAGTCAATCGGGCCACTTGAGGGAACAGGGGAACAATGAGCAGTTCTTC	CASSQSGHLREQGNNEQFF
NA	TRBV7-9	TRBJ2-2	NA	TGTGCCAGCAGCCGATACCAGAGCGGGCCCACGAACACCGGGGAGCTGTTTTTT	CASSRYQSGPTNTGELFF
NA	TRBV9	TRBJ2-5	NA	TGTGCCAGCAGCGTGGAGGGTCGTCCCCAAGAGACCCAGTACTTC	CASSVEGRPQETQYF
TRBD1	TRBV19	TRBJ2-2	NA	TGTGCCAGTAGTATGGGGACAGGGGGTTCGACCGGGGAGCTGTTTTTT	CASSMGTGGSTGELFF
NA	TRBV4-3	TRBJ1-1	NA	TGCGCCAGCAGCCAAGAGAGTTCGGGGGTTGGCACTGAAGCTTTCTTT	CASSQESSGVGTEAFF
NA	TRBV18	TRBJ2-3	NA	TGTGCCAGCTCACCACCGCGGAGGGGAAACAAGGGGACAGATACGCAGTATTTT	CASSPPRRGNKGTDTQYF
TRBD2	TRBV2	TRBJ2-2	NA	TGTGCCAGCAGAGTAGCGGGAGGGGTCGGGGAGCTGTTTTTT	CASRVAGGVGELFF
NA	TRBV27	TRBJ1-5	NA	TGTGCCAGCAGTTTCGGACAGAATCAGCCCCAGCATTTT	CASSFGQNQPQHF
TRBD1	TRBV7-9	TRBJ2-5	NA	TGTGCCAGCAGCTTAAGGACAGGGCTCCAAGAGACCCAGTACTTC	CASSLRTGLQETQYF
TRBD1	TRBV5-1	TRBJ2-5	NA	TGCGCCAGCAGCCTGACAGGGTCTCAAGAGACCCAGTACTTC	CASSLTGSQETQYF
TRBD2	TRBV4-3	TRBJ2-3	NA	TGCGCCAGCAGTTATCTAGCGGGAACAGATACGCAGTATTTT	CASSYLAGTDTQYF
TRBD2	TRBV6-8	TRBJ2-5	NA	TGTGCCAGCAGTACGGGACTAGCAGGAGAGACCCAGTACTTC	CASSTGLAGETQYF
TRBD1	TRBV19	TRBJ2-5	NA	TGTGCCACCGCGACAGGGACCCAAGAGACCCAGTACTTC	CATATGTQETQYF
TRBD1	TRBV6-5	TRBJ2-4	NA	TGTGCCAGCAGCGCTTGGACAGGGCAAAACATTCAGTACTTC	CASSAWTGQNIQYF
TRBD1	TRBV6-5	TRBJ2-5	NA	TGTGCCAGCAGACCCTGGGACAGCCAAGAGACCCAGTACTTC	CASRPWDSQETQYF
TRBD1	TRBV2	TRBJ1-4	few	TGTGCCAGCAGTCGGACAGGTGATTCTAATGAAAAACTGTTTTTT	CASSRTGDSNEKLFF
TRBD1	TRBV27	TRBJ2-2	NA	TGTGCCAGCAGTTTAATAGGGACAGGTAACACCGGGGAGCTGTTTTTT	CASSLIGTGNTGELFF
NA	TRBV28	TRBJ1-2	NA	TGTGCCAGCAGTTTATCCCTGTCCCCCGACAGACCTAACTATGGCTACACCTTC	CASSLSLSPDRPNYGYTF
NA	TRBV11-2	TRBJ1-5	NA	TGTGCCAGCAGCCCCACAGTGGGCCAGCCCCAGCATTTT	CASSPTVGQPQHF
NA	TRBV7-2	TRBJ1-1	NA	TGTGCCAGCAGCAGCTCACAGGGTACTGAAGCTTTCTTT	CASSSSQGTEAFF
NA	TRBV11-2	TRBJ2-1	NA	TGTGCCAGCAGCTTATTGGCGAGGAATGAGCAGTTCTTC	CASSLLARNEQFF
NA	TRBV27	TRBJ2-3	once	TGTGCCAGCAGTTTGTCACTGAGGGATACGCAGTATTTT	CASSLSLRDTQYF
NA	TRBV5-6	TRBJ2-7	NA	TGTGCCAGCAGCTTGGTCTGGGCGAACGAGCAGTACTTC	CASSLVWANEQYF
TRBD1	TRBV19	TRBJ2-3	NA	TGTGCCAGTAGTATAGGAATGGGACAGGATACGCAGTATTTT	CASSIGMGQDTQYF
TRBD1	TRBV18	TRBJ2-7	NA	TGTGCCAGCTCGACCCGACAGGGGGTGGACGAGCAGTACTTC	CASSTRQGVDEQYF
NA	TRBV20-1	TRBJ1-2	NA	TGCAGTGCTACTGGGAGCTATGGCTACACCTTC	CSATGSYGYTF
NA	TRBV7-9	TRBJ2-7	NA	TGTTCCAGCGGGCCGGCAGGCCGCCTCTCCTACGAGCAGTACTTC	CSSGPAGRLSYEQYF
NA	TRBV28	TRBJ2-1	NA	TGTGCCAGCAGACAGACAGACTTCTCCTACAATGAGCAGTTCTTC	CASRQTDFSYNEQFF
NA	TRBV2	TRBJ2-7	once	TGTGCCAGCAAGTCGGGGTTCACGCGAGTGGAGCAGTACTTC	CASKSGFTRVEQYF
NA	TRBV18	TRBJ1-1	few	TGTGCCAGCTCACCAACCAGGGGCACTGAAGCTTTCTTT	CASSPTRGTEAFF
TRBD1	TRBV18	TRBJ1-3	NA	TGTGCCAGCTCACCTTTCGAGACAGGGGCCTCTGGAAACACCATATATTTT	CASSPFETGASGNTIYF
NA	TRBV19	TRBJ1-2	NA	TGTGCCAGTAGGACAGAGACTAACTATGGCTACACCTTC	CASRTETNYGYTF
NA	TRBV9	TRBJ1-6	NA	TGTGCCAGCAGCGTAGAGGGGGAATATAATTCACCCCTCCACTTT	CASSVEGEYNSPLHF
NA	TRBV7-9	TRBJ2-6	once	TGTTCCAGCCCGGGACCCAGGGGGACTTATGGGGCCAACGTCCTGACTTTC	CSSPGPRGTYGANVLTF
TRBD1	TRBV30	TRBJ1-1	NA	TGTGCCTGGAGTGGGGACAGGAGGACTGAAGCTTTCTTT	CAWSGDRRTEAFF
NA	TRBV28	TRBJ2-3	NA	TGTGCCAGCACCGGGTTGCGCGGGTACACAGATACGCAGTATTTT	CASTGLRGYTDTQYF
NA	TRBV28	TRBJ1-3	NA	TGTGCCAGCGCACTTTGGGGGGAGGGCCTGCGGGGAAACACCATATATTTT	CASALWGEGLRGNTIYF
NA	TRBV2	TRBJ2-7	NA	TGTGCCAGCACCCGACTCGTAGCTAGTCACGAGCAGTACTTC	CASTRLVASHEQYF
TRBD1	TRBV28	TRBJ2-1	NA	TGTGCCAGCAGTTTAATAGGGGGCAGGGAGCAGTTCTTC	CASSLIGGREQFF
TRBD1	TRBV28	TRBJ2-7	NA	TGTGCCAGCAGTAATAAGGGGGCCCCCCACGAGCAGTACTTC	CASSNKGAPHEQYF
NA	TRBV7-9	TRBJ1-5	once	TGTGCCAGCAGCTTCGCAGGGGATAGCCAGCCCCAGCATTTT	CASSFAGDSQPQHF
NA	TRBV19	TRBJ2-7	few	TGTGCCAGTAGTAGGGACAATTCCTACGAGCAGTACTTC	CASSRDNSYEQYF
NA	TRBV5-6	TRBJ2-7	NA	TGTGCCAGCAGCTCGGAGGGACAGACCATCGGCGAGCAGTACTTC	CASSSEGQTIGEQYF
NA	TRBV11-2	TRBJ2-1	NA	TGTGCCAGCAGCTTCGGACAGAGCTCCTACAATGAGCAGTTCTTC	CASSFGQSSYNEQFF
NA	TRBV2	TRBJ2-3	NA	TGTGCCAGCCTTTCCCCCGCGGATACGCAGTATTTT	CASLSPADTQYF
NA	TRBV5-8	TRBJ2-6	NA	TGTGCCAGCAGCCTCGGAGGGGGCTCCGGGGCCAACGTCCTGACTTTC	CASSLGGGSGANVLTF
TRBD1	TRBV6-5	TRBJ2-1	NA	TGTGCCAGCAATTCAGGGGGCGTTTACAATGAGCAGTTCTTC	CASNSGGVYNEQFF
NA	TRBV7-9	TRBJ1-5	few	TGTGCCAGCAGCTTGGGAGGGGGGGAACAGCCCCAGCATTTT	CASSLGGGEQPQHF
TRBD2	TRBV6-6	TRBJ2-3	NA	TGTGCCAGCACCACTAGCGGGAGAGCTAGCACAGATACGCAGTATTTT	CASTTSGRASTDTQYF
NA	TRBV28	TRBJ2-3	NA	TGTGCCAGCAGTACCCTCGGGGGGCGCAACACAGATACGCAGTATTTT	CASSTLGGRNTDTQYF
TRBD2	TRBV5-4	TRBJ2-7	NA	TGTGCCAGCAGCTTGGCAGCGGGAGGGTCCGAGCAGTACTTC	CASSLAAGGSEQYF